Below, one T cell receptor (beta chain) is given with its context. Antigen unknown. The sample belongs to a study of CXCR3-negative and CXCR3-positive naive CD8 T cells. Study-level results: Naive cells that were CXCR3-positive had more hydrophobic TRB CDR3s (compared with CXCR3-negative naive cells). Surface CD5 matched across naive subsets, and TRB CDR3 properties served to infer TCR strength.

TRB cDNA was prepared as libraries by UMI-labeled 5' RACE. TCRdb reprocessed the 5' RACE reads and reports one entry per CDR3 protein, with no DNA. The sample table sets out nearly 90,000 distinct CDR3 sequences. CDR1 and CDR2 (germline): LNHDA, SQIVND (reference sequence). CDR3 length: 14 amino acids. The study sorted every CD8+ T cell subset in triplicate at 250,000 to 300,000 cells each. The CD45RO-CCR7+CD27+CD95- phenotype denoted naive CD8+ T cells. What was sequenced was naive CXCR3+ CD8+ T cells from blood. Regarding subset: CD45RO-CCR7+CD27+CD95- naive CD8+ T cells expressing CXCR3 (TNR3+). This sequence originates from a human donor in good health. Some clones in this sample may be carry-over from other donors' samples. The chain is built from TRBV19 and TRBJ1-2; TCRdb lists TRBD1, though no DNA is available to test this call. The CDR3 region is CASSPGTANYGYTF.